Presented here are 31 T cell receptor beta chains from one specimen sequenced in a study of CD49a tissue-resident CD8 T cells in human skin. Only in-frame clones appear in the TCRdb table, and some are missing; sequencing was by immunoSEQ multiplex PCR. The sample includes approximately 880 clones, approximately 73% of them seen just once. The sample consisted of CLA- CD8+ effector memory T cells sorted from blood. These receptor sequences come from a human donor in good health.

CDR3 region: CASSKGQASSYEQYF. The DNA of the CDR3 is TGTGCCAGCAGCAAGGGACAGGCCAGCTCCTACGAGCAGTACTTC. This chain connects TRBV6-5 to TRBJ2-7, with TRBD1 identical over 8 bases. Per germline, CDR1 MNHEY and CDR2 SVGAGI. CDR3 length equals 15 residues. V dropped 6 bases and J dropped 0; count of bases not matched to a gene: 7.

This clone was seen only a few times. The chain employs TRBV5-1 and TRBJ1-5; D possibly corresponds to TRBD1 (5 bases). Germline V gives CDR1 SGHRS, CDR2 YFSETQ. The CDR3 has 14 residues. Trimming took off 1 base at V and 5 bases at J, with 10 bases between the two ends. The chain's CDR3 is CASSLTGADQPQHF. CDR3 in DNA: TGCGCCAGCAGCTTGACAGGCGCTGATCAGCCCCAGCATTTT.

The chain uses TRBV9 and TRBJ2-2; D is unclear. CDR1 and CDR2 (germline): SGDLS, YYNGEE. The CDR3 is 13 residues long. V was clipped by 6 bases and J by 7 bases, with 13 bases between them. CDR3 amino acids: CASTGFQVGELFF. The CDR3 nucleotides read TGTGCCAGCACTGGGTTTCAGGTCGGGGAGCTGTTTTTT.

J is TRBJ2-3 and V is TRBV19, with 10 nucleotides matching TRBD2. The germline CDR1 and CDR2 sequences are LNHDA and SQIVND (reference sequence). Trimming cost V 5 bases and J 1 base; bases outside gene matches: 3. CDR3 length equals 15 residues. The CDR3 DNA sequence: TGTGCCAGTAGTCTGCTAGCGGGGGGCACAGATACGCAGTATTTT. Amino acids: CASSLLAGGTDTQYF.

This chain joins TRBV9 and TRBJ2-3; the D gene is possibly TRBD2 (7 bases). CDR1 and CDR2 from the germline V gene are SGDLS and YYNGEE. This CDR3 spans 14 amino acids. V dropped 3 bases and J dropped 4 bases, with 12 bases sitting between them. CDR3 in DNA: TGTGCCAGCAGCGCAGGCGGGGGCCCAGATACGCAGTATTTT. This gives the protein CASSAGGGPDTQYF. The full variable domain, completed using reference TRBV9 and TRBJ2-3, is DSGVTQTPKHLITATGQRVTLRCSPRSGDLSVYWYQQSLDQGLQFLIQYYNGEERAKGNILERFSAQQFPDLHSELNLSSLELGDSALYFCASSAGGGPDTQYFGPGTRLTVL.

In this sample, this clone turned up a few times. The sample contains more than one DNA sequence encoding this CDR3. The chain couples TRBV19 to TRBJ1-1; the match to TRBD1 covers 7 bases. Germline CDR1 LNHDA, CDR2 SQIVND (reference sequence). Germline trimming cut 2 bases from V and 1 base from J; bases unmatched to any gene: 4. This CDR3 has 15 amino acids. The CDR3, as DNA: TGTGCCAGTAGTATACCGGGACAGCGGAACACTGAAGCTTTCTTT. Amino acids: CASSIPGQRNTEAFF. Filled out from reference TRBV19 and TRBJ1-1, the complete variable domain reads DGGITQSPKYLFRKEGQNVTLSCEQNLNHDAMYWYRQDPGQGLRLIYYSQIVNDFQKGDIAEGYSVSREKKESFPLTVTSAQKNPTAFYLCASSIPGQRNTEAFFGQGTRLTVV.

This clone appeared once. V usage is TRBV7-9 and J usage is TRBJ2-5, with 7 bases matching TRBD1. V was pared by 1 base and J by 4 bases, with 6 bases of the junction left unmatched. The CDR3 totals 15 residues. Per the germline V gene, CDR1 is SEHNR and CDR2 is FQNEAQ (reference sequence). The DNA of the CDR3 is TGTGCCAGCAGCTTAGTACAGGGGTCGCCAGAGACCCAGTACTTC. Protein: CASSLVQGSPETQYF.

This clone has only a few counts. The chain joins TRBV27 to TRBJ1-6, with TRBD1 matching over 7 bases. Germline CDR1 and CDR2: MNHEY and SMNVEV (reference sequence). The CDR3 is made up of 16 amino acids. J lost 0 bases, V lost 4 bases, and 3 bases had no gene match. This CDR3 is CASSWDSASYNSPLHF. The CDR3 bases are TGTGCCAGCAGTTGGGACAGCGCCTCCTATAATTCACCCCTCCACTTT.

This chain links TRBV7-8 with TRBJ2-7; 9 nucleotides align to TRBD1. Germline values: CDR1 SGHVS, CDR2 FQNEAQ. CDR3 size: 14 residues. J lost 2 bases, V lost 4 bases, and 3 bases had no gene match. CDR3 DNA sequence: TGTGCCAGCAGCTCCGGGACAGGGACCTACGAGCAGTACGTC. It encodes CASSSGTGTYEQYV.

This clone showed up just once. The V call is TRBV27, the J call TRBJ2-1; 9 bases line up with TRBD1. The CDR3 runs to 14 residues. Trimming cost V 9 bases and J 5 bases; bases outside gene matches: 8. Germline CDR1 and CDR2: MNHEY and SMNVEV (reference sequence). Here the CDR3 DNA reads TGTGCCAGTAGGATGGGACAGGGCAACAATGAGCAGTTCTTC. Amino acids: CASRMGQGNNEQFF.

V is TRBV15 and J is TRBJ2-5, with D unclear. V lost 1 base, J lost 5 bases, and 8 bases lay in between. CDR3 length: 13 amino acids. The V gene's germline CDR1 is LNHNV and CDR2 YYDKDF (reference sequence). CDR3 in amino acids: CATSRAGVETQYF. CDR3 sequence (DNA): TGTGCCACCAGCAGAGCAGGTGTGGAGACCCAGTACTTC.

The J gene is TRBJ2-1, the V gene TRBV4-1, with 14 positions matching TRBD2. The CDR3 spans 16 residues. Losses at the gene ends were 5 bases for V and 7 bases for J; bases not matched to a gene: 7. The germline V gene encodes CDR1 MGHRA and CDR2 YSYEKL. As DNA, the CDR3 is TGCGCCAGCAGCTTCCGACTAGCGGGGGGGCTTAATGAGCAGTTCTTC. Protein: CASSFRLAGGLNEQFF.

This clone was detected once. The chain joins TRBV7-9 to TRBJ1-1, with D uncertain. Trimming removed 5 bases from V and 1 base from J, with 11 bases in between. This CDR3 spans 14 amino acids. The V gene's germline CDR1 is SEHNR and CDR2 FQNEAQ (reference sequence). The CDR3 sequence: CASSPRTENTEAFF. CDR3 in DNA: TGTGCCAGCAGCCCCCGGACTGAGAACACTGAAGCTTTCTTT.

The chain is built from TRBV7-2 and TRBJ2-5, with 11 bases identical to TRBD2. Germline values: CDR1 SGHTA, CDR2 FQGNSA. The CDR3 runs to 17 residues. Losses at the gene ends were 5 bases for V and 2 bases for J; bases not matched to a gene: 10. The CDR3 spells CASSDRLAGFVQETQYF. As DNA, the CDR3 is TGTGCCAGCAGCGATCGACTAGCGGGGTTCGTACAAGAGACCCAGTACTTC.

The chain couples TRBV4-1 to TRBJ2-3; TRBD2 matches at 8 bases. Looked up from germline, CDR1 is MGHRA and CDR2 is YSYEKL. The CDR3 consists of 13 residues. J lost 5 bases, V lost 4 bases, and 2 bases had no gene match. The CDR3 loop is CASSRAGEDTQYF. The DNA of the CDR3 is TGCGCCAGCAGCCGAGCGGGGGAAGATACGCAGTATTTT.

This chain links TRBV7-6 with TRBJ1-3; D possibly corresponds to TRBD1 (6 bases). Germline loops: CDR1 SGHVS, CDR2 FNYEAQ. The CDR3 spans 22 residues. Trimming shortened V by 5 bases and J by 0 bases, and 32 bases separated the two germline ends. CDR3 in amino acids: CASSPKRLGHFRTFDSGNTIYF. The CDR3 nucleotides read TGTGCCAGCAGCCCTAAAAGATTGGGACACTTCCGAACATTCGACTCTGGAAACACCATATATTTT.

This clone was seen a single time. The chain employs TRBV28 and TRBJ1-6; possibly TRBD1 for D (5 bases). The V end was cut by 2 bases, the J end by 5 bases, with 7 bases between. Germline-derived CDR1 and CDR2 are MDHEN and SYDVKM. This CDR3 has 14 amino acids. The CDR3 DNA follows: TGTGCCAGCAGTTTAGGGGGGGATAATTCACCCCTCCACTTT. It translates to CASSLGGDNSPLHF. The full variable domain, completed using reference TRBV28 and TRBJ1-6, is DVKVTQSSRYLVKRTGEKVFLECVQDMDHENMFWYRQDPGLGLRLIYFSYDVKMKEKGDIPEGYSVSREKKERFSLILESASTNQTSMYLCASSLGGDNSPLHFGNGTRLTVT.

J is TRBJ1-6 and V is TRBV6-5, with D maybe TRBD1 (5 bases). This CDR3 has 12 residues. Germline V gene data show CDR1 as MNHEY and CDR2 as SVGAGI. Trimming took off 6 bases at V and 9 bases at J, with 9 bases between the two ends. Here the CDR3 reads CASRQGSSPLHF. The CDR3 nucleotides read TGTGCCAGCAGGCAGGGCAGTTCACCCCTCCACTTT.

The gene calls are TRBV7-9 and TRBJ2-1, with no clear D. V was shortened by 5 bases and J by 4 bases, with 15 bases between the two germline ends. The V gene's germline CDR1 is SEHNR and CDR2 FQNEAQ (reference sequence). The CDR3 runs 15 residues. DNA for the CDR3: TGTGCCAGCAGCCAAGAAGAGTCCCCGTACAATGAGCAGTTCTTC. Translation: CASSQEESPYNEQFF. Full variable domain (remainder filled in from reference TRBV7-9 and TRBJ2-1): DTGVSQNPRHKITKRGQNVTFRCDPISEHNRLYWYRQTLGQGPEFLTYFQNEAQLEKSRLLSDRFSAERPKGSFSTLEIQRTEQGDSAMYLCASSQEESPYNEQFFGPGTRLTVL.

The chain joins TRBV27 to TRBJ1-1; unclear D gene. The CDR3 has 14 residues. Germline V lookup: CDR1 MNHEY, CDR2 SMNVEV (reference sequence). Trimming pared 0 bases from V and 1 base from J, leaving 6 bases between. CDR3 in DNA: TGTGCCAGCAGTTTATCGGCCGAGAACACTGAAGCTTTCTTT. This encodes CASSLSAENTEAFF.

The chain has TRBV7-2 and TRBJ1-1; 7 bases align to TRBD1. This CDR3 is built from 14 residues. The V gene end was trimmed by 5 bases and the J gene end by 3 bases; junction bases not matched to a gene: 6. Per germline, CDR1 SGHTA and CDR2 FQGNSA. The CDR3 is CASSKTGSYTEAFF. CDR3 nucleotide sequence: TGTGCCAGCAGCAAGACAGGGTCGTACACTGAAGCTTTCTTT.

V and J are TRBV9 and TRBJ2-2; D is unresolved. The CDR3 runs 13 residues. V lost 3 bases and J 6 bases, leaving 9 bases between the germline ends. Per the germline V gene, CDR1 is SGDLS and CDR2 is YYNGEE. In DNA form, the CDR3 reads TGTGCCAGCAGCGGCGGCTCTCCCGGGGAGCTGTTTTTT. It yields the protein CASSGGSPGELFF.

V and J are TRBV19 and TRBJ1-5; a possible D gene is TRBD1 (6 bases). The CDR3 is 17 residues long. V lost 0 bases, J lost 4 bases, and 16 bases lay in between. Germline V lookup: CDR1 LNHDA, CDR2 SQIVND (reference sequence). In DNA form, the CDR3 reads TGTGCCAGTAGTATAGATCTGATCGGACAGTTAAATCAGCCCCAGCATTTT. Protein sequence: CASSIDLIGQLNQPQHF. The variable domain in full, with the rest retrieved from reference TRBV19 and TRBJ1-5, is DGGITQSPKYLFRKEGQNVTLSCEQNLNHDAMYWYRQDPGQGLRLIYYSQIVNDFQKGDIAEGYSVSREKKESFPLTVTSAQKNPTAFYLCASSIDLIGQLNQPQHFGDGTRLSIL.

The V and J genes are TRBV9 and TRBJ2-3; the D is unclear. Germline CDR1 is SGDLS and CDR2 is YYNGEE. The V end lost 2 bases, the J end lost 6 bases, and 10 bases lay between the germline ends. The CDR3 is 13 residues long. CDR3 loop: CASSVLGKDTQYF. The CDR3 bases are TGTGCCAGCAGCGTCCTGGGCAAGGATACGCAGTATTTT.

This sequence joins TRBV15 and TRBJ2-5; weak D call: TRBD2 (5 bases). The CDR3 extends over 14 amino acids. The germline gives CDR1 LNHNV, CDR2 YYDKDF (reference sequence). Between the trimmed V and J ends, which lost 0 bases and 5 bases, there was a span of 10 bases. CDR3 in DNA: TGTGCCACCAGCAGAGAGGAGGTCAGGGAGACCCAGTACTTC. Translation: CATSREEVRETQYF.

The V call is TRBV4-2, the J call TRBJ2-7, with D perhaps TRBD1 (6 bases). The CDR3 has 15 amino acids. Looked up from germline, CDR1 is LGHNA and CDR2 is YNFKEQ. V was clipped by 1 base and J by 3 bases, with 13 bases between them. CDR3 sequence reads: CASSQGRDTNYEQYF. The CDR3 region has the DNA TGTGCCAGCAGCCAAGGCCGGGACACTAACTACGAGCAGTACTTC.

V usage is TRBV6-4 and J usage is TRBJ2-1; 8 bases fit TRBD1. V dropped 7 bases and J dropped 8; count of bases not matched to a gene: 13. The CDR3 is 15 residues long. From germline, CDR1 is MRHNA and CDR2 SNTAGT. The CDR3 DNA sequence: TGTGCCAGCACCGAAGAGGCAGGGGGCGCGGATGAGCAGTTCTTC. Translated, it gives CASTEEAGGADEQFF.

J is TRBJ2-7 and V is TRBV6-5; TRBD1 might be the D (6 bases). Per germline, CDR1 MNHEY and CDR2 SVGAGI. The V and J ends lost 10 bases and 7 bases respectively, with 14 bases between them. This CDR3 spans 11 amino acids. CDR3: CATQQGGEQYF. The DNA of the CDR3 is TGTGCCACCCAACAAGGGGGAGAGCAGTACTTC.

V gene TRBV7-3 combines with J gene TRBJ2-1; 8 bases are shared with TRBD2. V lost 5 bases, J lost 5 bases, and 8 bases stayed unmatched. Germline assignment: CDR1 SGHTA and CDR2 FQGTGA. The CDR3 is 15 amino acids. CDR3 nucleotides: TGTGCCAGCAGCGGTTACGGGGGGGCAAACAATGAGCAGTTCTTC. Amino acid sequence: CASSGYGGANNEQFF.

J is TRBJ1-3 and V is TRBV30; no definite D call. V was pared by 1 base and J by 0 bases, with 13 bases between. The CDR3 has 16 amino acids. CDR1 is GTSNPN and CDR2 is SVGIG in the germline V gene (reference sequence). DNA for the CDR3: TGTGCCTGGAGTGGCCGTACAAGGAGCTCTGGAAACACCATATATTTT. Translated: CAWSGRTRSSGNTIYF.

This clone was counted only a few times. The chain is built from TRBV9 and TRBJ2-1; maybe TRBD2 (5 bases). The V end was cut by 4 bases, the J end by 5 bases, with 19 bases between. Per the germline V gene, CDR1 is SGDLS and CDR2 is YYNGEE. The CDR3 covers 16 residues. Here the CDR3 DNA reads TGTGCCAGCAGCCCATCCCCCAAACTAGGAAACAATGAGCAGTTCTTC. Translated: CASSPSPKLGNNEQFF.